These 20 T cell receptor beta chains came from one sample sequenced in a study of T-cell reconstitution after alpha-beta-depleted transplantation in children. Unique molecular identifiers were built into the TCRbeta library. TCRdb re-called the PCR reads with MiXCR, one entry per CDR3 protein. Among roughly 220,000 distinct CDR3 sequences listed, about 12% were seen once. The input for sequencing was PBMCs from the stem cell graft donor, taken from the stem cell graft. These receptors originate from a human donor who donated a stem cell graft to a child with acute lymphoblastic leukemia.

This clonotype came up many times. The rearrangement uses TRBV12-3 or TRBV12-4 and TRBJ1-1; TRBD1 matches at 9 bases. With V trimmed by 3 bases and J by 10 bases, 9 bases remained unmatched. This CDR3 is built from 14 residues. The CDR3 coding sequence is TGTGCCAGCAGTTTGGGAACAGGGGGCAGGGGAGCTTTCTTT. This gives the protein CASSLGTGGRGAFF.

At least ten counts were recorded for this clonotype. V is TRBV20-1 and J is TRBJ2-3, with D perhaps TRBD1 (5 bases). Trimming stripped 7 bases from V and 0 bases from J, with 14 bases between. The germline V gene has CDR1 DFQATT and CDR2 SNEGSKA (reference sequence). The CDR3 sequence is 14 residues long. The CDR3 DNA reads TGCAGTGTCAAGACAGAGTTTAGCACAGATACGCAGTATTTT. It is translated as CSVKTEFSTDTQYF.

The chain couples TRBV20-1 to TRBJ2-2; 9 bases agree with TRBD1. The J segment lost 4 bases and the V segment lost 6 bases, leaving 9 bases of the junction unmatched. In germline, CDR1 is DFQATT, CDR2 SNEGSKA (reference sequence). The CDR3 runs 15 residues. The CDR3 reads CSAADGTGSTGELFF. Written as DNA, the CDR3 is TGCAGTGCGGCAGACGGGACAGGGTCCACCGGGGAGCTGTTTTTT.

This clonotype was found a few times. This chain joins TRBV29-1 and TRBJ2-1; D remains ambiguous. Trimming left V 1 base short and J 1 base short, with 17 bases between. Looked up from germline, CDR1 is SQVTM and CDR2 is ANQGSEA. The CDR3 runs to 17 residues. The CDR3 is CSVEALTAERSYNEQFF. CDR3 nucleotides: TGCAGCGTTGAAGCTCTCACAGCTGAGAGGTCCTACAATGAGCAGTTCTTC.

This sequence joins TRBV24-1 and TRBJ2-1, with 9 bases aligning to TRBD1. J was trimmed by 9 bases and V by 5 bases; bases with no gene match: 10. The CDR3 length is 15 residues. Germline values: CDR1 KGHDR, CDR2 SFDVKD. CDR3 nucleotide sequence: TGTGCCACCAGTGCCCGGACAGGGGTACGGGCTGAGCAGTTCTTC. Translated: CATSARTGVRAEQFF.

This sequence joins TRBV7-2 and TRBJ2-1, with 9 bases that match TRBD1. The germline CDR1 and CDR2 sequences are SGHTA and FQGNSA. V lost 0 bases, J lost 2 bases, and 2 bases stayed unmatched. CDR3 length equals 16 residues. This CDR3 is CASSLARQGAYNEQFF. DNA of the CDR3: TGTGCCAGCAGCTTAGCCCGACAGGGGGCCTACAATGAGCAGTTCTTC.

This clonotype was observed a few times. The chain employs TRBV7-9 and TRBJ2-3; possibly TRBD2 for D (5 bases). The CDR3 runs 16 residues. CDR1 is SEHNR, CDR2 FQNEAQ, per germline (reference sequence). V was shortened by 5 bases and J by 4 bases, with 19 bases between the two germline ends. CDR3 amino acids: CASSLRLPLGADTQYF. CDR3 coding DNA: TGTGCCAGCAGCCTCAGGTTGCCCCTCGGGGCAGATACGCAGTATTTT.

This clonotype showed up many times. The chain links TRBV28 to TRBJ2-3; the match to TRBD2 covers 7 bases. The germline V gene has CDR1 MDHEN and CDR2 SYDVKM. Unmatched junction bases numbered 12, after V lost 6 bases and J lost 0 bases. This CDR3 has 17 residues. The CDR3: CASSFAGLVPSTDTQYF. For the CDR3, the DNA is TGTGCCAGCAGCTTCGCCGGACTAGTTCCTAGCACAGATACGCAGTATTTT.

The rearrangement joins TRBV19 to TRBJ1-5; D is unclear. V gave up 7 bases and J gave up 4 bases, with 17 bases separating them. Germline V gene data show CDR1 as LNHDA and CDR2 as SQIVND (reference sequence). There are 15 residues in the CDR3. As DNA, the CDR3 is TGTGCCAGTAAGGATCGATGGGGTGGTAATCAGCCCCAGCATTTT. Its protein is CASKDRWGGNQPQHF.

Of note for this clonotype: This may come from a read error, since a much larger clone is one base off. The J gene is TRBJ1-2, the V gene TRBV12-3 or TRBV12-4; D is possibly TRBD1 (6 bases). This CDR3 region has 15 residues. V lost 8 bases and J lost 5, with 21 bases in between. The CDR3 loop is CASYTDRRTKYGYTF. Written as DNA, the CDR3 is TGTGCCAGCTATACCGACAGGCGCACGAAGTATGGCTACACCTTC.

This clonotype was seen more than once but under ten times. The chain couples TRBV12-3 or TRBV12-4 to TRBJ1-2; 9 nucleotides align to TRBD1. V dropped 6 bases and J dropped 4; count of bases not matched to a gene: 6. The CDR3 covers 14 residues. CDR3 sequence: CASSTGTGSYGYTF. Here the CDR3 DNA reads TGTGCCAGCAGCACCGGGACAGGGTCCTATGGCTACACCTTC.

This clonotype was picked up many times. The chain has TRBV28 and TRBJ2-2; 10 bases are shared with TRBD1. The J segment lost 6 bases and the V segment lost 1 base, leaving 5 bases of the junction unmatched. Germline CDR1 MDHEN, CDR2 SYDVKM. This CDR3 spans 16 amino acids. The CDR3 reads CASSLLGGQGSGELFF. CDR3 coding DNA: TGTGCCAGCAGTTTATTGGGGGGACAGGGGTCCGGGGAGCTGTTTTTT. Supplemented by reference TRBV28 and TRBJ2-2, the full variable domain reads DVKVTQSSRYLVKRTGEKVFLECVQDMDHENMFWYRQDPGLGLRLIYFSYDVKMKEKGDIPEGYSVSREKKERFSLILESASTNQTSMYLCASSLLGGQGSGELFFGEGSRLTVL.

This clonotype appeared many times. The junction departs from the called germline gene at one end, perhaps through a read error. In nucleotides, the CDR3 is TGTGCCATCAGTGAAGCCGGACAGGGTTTAGGAGCTGGGGCCAACGTCCTGACTTTC. This encodes CAISEAGQGLGAGANVLTF. The chain is built from TRBV6-1 and TRBJ2-6, with 8 bases identical to TRBD1. The CDR3 sequence is 19 residues long. Germline values: CDR1 MNHNS, CDR2 SASEGT.

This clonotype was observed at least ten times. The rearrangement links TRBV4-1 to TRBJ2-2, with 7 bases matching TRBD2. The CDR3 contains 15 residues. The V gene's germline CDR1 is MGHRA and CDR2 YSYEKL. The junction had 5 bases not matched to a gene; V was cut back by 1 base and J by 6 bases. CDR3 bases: TGCGCCAGCAGCCAAGGACTAGCTGGGGCCGGGGAGCTGTTTTTT. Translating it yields CASSQGLAGAGELFF.

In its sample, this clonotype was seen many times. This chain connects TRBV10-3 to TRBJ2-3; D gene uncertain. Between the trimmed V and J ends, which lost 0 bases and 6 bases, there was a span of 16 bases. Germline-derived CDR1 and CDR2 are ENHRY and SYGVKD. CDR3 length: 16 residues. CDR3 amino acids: CAISESRTLNSDTQYF. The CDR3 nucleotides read TGTGCCATCAGTGAGTCCAGAACTCTGAACTCGGATACGCAGTATTTT.

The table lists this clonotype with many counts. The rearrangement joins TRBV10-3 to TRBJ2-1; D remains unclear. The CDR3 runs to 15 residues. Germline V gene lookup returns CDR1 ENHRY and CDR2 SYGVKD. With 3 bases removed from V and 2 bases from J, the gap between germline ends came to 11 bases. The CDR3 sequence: CAISDGSATYNEQFF. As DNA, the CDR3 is TGTGCCATCAGTGACGGCAGCGCCACCTACAATGAGCAGTTCTTC.

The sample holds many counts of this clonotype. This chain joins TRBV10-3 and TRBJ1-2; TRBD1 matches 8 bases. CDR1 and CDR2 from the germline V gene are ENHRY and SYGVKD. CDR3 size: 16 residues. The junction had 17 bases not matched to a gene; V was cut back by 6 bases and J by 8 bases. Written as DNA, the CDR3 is TGTGCCATCAGGGCGATCGCGACAGGGGATTTTTGGGGCTACACCTTC. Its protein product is CAIRAIATGDFWGYTF.

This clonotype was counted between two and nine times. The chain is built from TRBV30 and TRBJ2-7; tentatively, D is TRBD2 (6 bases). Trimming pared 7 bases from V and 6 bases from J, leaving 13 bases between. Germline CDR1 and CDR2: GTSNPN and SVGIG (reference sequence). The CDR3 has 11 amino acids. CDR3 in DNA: TGTGCCTCCCAGGAGGGAGCCGAGCAGTACTTC. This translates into CASQEGAEQYF.

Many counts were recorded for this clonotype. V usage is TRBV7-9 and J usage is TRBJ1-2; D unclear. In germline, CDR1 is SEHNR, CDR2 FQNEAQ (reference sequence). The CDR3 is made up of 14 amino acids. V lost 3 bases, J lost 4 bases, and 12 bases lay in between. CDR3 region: CASSLGEGFYGYTF. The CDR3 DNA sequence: TGTGCCAGCAGCTTGGGAGAGGGATTCTATGGCTACACCTTC.

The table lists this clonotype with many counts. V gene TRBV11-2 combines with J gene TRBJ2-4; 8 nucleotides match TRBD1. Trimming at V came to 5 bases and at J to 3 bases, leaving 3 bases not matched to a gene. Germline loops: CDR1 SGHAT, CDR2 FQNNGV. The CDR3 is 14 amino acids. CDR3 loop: CASSTGTGKNIQYF. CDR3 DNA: TGTGCCAGCAGCACCGGGACAGGCAAAAACATTCAGTACTTC.